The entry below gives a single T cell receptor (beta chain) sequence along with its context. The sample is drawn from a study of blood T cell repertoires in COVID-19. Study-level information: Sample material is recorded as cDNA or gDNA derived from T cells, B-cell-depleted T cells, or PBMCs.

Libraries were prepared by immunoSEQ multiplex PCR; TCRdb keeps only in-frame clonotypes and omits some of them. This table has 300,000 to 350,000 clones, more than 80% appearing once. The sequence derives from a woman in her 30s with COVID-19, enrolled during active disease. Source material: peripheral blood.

The CDR3 region is CASSPGISGANVLTF. The CDR3 DNA sequence: TGTGCCAGCAGCCCCGGGATTTCTGGGGCCAACGTCCTGACTTTC. The chain joins TRBV5-6 to TRBJ2-6; D might be TRBD2 (5 bases). Germline V gives CDR1 SGHDT, CDR2 YYEEEE. V lost 4 bases and J lost 1, with 9 bases in between. The CDR3 consists of 15 residues. Full variable domain (missing parts from reference TRBV5-6 and TRBJ2-6): DAGVTQSPTHLIKTRGQQVTLRCSPKSGHDTVSWYQQALGQGPQFIFQYYEEEERQRGNFPDRFSGHQFPNYSSELNVNALLLGDSALYLCASSPGISGANVLTFGAGSRLTVL.